A selection of T cell receptor beta chains follows, all from one sample in a study of blood T cell repertoires in COVID-19. Sequenced by immunoSEQ multiplex PCR; TCRdb stores in-frame clones only, minus some. The table lists around 70,000 clones, roughly three quarters of them singletons. Sequencing was done on a sample of peripheral blood. The receptors were gathered from a human donor in a cohort sampled during active COVID-19. Both conserved end residues are part of each CDR3. Fields, in order: J gene, CDR3 length, V gene, clone size, D gene, CDR3 DNA, CDR3 protein. The D gene is left open where the match is weak. For some rows the clone size is stated as once, few or many, or as a class when expanded; others skip it.

j_gene: TRBJ2-7; len: 16; v_gene: TRBV21-1; abundance: -; d_gene: -; CDR3nt: TGTGCCAGCAGCACTGGTAGCGGGGACCGCTCCTACGAGCAGTACTTC; CDR3aa: CASSTGSGDRSYEQYF
j_gene: TRBJ1-4; len: 15; v_gene: TRBV7-6; abundance: -; d_gene: TRBD1; CDR3nt: TGTGCCAGCAGCTGGGGACAGGGGGTATCTGAAAAACTGTTTTTT; CDR3aa: CASSWGQGVSEKLFF
j_gene: TRBJ2-7; len: 13; v_gene: TRBV12-3/TRBV12-4; abundance: -; d_gene: TRBD2; CDR3nt: TGTGCCAGCAGTTTCCGGACTAGCGACGAGCAGTACTTC; CDR3aa: CASSFRTSDEQYF
j_gene: TRBJ1-5; len: 13; v_gene: TRBV19; abundance: -; d_gene: -; CDR3nt: TGTGCCAGTAGTATGATAGGGGTTGCGCCCCAGCATTTT; CDR3aa: CASSMIGVAPQHF
j_gene: TRBJ1-3; len: 15; v_gene: TRBV6-5; abundance: -; d_gene: TRBD1; CDR3nt: TGTGCCAGCAGTTACTCGACGGACAGGGGTCACACCATATATTTT; CDR3aa: CASSYSTDRGHTIYF
j_gene: TRBJ2-5; len: 22; v_gene: TRBV4-1; abundance: -; d_gene: TRBD2; CDR3nt: TGCGCCAGCAGCCAAAAAACACCAGGGGCAGCGTCTAGCGGGGGGGCAGCCGAGACCCAGTACTTC; CDR3aa: CASSQKTPGAASSGGAAETQYF
j_gene: TRBJ2-7; len: 16; v_gene: TRBV18; abundance: -; d_gene: TRBD1; CDR3nt: TGTGCCAGCTCCCCAGACAGGGTCAACCCGCCCTACGAGCAGTACTTC; CDR3aa: CASSPDRVNPPYEQYF
j_gene: TRBJ2-5; len: 14; v_gene: TRBV2; abundance: -; d_gene: -; CDR3nt: TGTGCCAGCAGCGCGGTCCGGTCTGGAGAGACCCAGTACTTC; CDR3aa: CASSAVRSGETQYF
j_gene: TRBJ1-1; len: 14; v_gene: TRBV27; abundance: -; d_gene: -; CDR3nt: TGTGCCAGCAGTTCGGGGTTTATGAACACTGAAGCTTTCTTT; CDR3aa: CASSSGFMNTEAFF
j_gene: TRBJ1-1; len: 14; v_gene: TRBV6-5; abundance: -; d_gene: -; CDR3nt: TGTGCCAGCAGTTCCAGGGTGACGAACACTGAAGCTTTCTTT; CDR3aa: CASSSRVTNTEAFF
j_gene: TRBJ2-3; len: 14; v_gene: TRBV6-5; abundance: -; d_gene: TRBD1; CDR3nt: TGTGCCAGCAGTCTGCAGGGGGCGACAGATACGCAGTATTTT; CDR3aa: CASSLQGATDTQYF
j_gene: TRBJ1-2; len: 14; v_gene: TRBV15; abundance: -; d_gene: -; CDR3nt: TGTGCCACCAGTTTGGGCGCGGGGGTCTATGGCTACACCTTC; CDR3aa: CATSLGAGVYGYTF
j_gene: TRBJ1-2; len: 14; v_gene: TRBV5-8; abundance: -; d_gene: -; CDR3nt: TGTGCCAGCACTGACAGGCCCCGGGGCTATGGCTACACCTTC; CDR3aa: CASTDRPRGYGYTF
j_gene: TRBJ1-5; len: 13; v_gene: TRBV29-1; abundance: -; d_gene: -; CDR3nt: TGCAGCGCCCAACGGGGTACGAATCAGCCCCAGCATTTT; CDR3aa: CSAQRGTNQPQHF
j_gene: TRBJ1-1; len: 14; v_gene: TRBV20-1; abundance: -; d_gene: -; CDR3nt: TGCAGTGCTAGTCGGCGGAGAATGAACACTGAAGCTTTCTTT; CDR3aa: CSASRRRMNTEAFF
j_gene: TRBJ1-6; len: 14; v_gene: TRBV7-9; abundance: -; d_gene: -; CDR3nt: TGTGCCAGCAGCCTCCAGGCCCCTAATTCACCCCTCCACTTT; CDR3aa: CASSLQAPNSPLHF
j_gene: TRBJ1-6; len: 14; v_gene: TRBV6-2/TRBV6-3; abundance: -; d_gene: TRBD1; CDR3nt: TGTGCCAGCAGTTATAGGACAGGAAATTCACCCCTCCACTTT; CDR3aa: CASSYRTGNSPLHF
j_gene: TRBJ1-1; len: 15; v_gene: TRBV6-5; abundance: -; d_gene: TRBD1; CDR3nt: TGTGCCAGCAGTTCCGGGGACAGTGCTAACACTGAAGCTTTCTTT; CDR3aa: CASSSGDSANTEAFF
j_gene: TRBJ2-5; len: 13; v_gene: TRBV7-9; abundance: -; d_gene: -; CDR3nt: TGTGCCAGCAGCCGGACAGTGGGGGAGACCCAGTACTTC; CDR3aa: CASSRTVGETQYF
j_gene: TRBJ1-6; len: 14; v_gene: TRBV28; abundance: few; d_gene: -; CDR3nt: TGTGCCAGCAGTGGACACTCCTATAATTCACCCCTCCACTTT; CDR3aa: CASSGHSYNSPLHF
j_gene: TRBJ2-2; len: 15; v_gene: TRBV18; abundance: many; d_gene: -; CDR3nt: TGTGCCAGCTCACCGGGAGGACGCTCCACCGGGGAGCTGTTTTTT; CDR3aa: CASSPGGRSTGELFF
j_gene: TRBJ1-1; len: 15; v_gene: TRBV5-8; abundance: -; d_gene: -; CDR3nt: TGTGCCAGCAGCTTGGGTCAGGATAGGAACACTGAAGCTTTCTTT; CDR3aa: CASSLGQDRNTEAFF
j_gene: TRBJ2-3; len: 12; v_gene: TRBV12-3/TRBV12-4; abundance: few; d_gene: -; CDR3nt: TGTGCCAGCAGTGCCTACAGTAATACGCAGTATTTT; CDR3aa: CASSAYSNTQYF
j_gene: TRBJ1-2; len: 15; v_gene: TRBV18; abundance: once; d_gene: -; CDR3nt: TGTGCCAGCTCACCGACAGCCTCCCACAGGGATGGCTACACCTTC; CDR3aa: CASSPTASHRDGYTF
j_gene: TRBJ1-1; len: 16; v_gene: TRBV29-1; abundance: -; d_gene: -; CDR3nt: TGCAGCGTCTGGCCCCACTACAGGATTGGAGACACTGAAGCTTTCTTT; CDR3aa: CSVWPHYRIGDTEAFF
j_gene: TRBJ2-1; len: 14; v_gene: TRBV6-5; abundance: -; d_gene: TRBD2; CDR3nt: TGTGCCAGCAGGACTAGCGGGAGGGCTCAGGAGCAGTTCTTC; CDR3aa: CASRTSGRAQEQFF
j_gene: TRBJ2-5; len: 15; v_gene: TRBV19; abundance: -; d_gene: TRBD2; CDR3nt: TGTGCCAGTAGAGATACTAGCGGGAGTGGAGAGACCCAGTACTTC; CDR3aa: CASRDTSGSGETQYF
j_gene: TRBJ1-4; len: 13; v_gene: TRBV7-6; abundance: -; d_gene: -; CDR3nt: TGTGCCAGCAGCTTAGTGGAGGGGGAAAAACTGTTTTTT; CDR3aa: CASSLVEGEKLFF
j_gene: TRBJ1-1; len: 14; v_gene: TRBV5-4; abundance: few; d_gene: -; CDR3nt: TGTGCCAGCAGCTTGGGCAGGGAGGGCACTGAAGCTTTCTTT; CDR3aa: CASSLGREGTEAFF
j_gene: TRBJ2-2; len: 14; v_gene: TRBV11-2; abundance: -; d_gene: -; CDR3nt: TGTGCCAGCAGCTTAGGCACTAACACCGGGGAGCTGTTTTTT; CDR3aa: CASSLGTNTGELFF
j_gene: TRBJ2-3; len: 14; v_gene: TRBV6-5; abundance: once; d_gene: TRBD2; CDR3nt: TGTGCCAGCAGTTTGCGGGAGGGCACAGATACGCAGTATTTT; CDR3aa: CASSLREGTDTQYF
j_gene: TRBJ2-1; len: 16; v_gene: TRBV30; abundance: -; d_gene: -; CDR3nt: TGTGCCTGGAGCAACAGCGGGCGGAGCTCCTACAATGAGCAGTTCTTC; CDR3aa: CAWSNSGRSSYNEQFF
j_gene: TRBJ1-1; len: 14; v_gene: TRBV3-1/TRBV3-2; abundance: few; d_gene: -; CDR3nt: TGTGCCAGCAGCCAAGAGCTCCAGGGTACTGAAGCTTTCTTT; CDR3aa: CASSQELQGTEAFF
j_gene: TRBJ2-5; len: 17; v_gene: TRBV3-1/TRBV3-2; abundance: -; d_gene: TRBD2; CDR3nt: TGTGCCAGCTCTACCCCGAGGGCGGGAGCCATCCAAGAGACCCAGTACTTC; CDR3aa: CASSTPRAGAIQETQYF
j_gene: TRBJ2-5; len: 18; v_gene: TRBV11-2; abundance: once; d_gene: -; CDR3nt: TGTGCCAGCAGCTTAGGCAGTATATGGCAGGCAGGGAGGGAGACCCAGTACTTC; CDR3aa: CASSLGSIWQAGRETQYF
j_gene: TRBJ2-3; len: 14; v_gene: TRBV11-3; abundance: -; d_gene: -; CDR3nt: TGTGCCAGCAGCTTAGCGGCGGTGTTAGATACGCAGTATTTT; CDR3aa: CASSLAAVLDTQYF
j_gene: TRBJ1-4; len: 15; v_gene: TRBV7-9; abundance: few; d_gene: TRBD1; CDR3nt: TGTGCCAGCAGCACTACAGGGGGCTCTAATGAAAAACTGTTTTTT; CDR3aa: CASSTTGGSNEKLFF
j_gene: TRBJ2-1; len: 18; v_gene: TRBV3-1/TRBV3-2; abundance: -; d_gene: TRBD2; CDR3nt: TGTGCCAGCAGCCAAGAACTAGCGGGGGATTTCTCCTACAATGAGCAGTTCTTC; CDR3aa: CASSQELAGDFSYNEQFF
j_gene: TRBJ2-3; len: 16; v_gene: TRBV3-1/TRBV3-2; abundance: -; d_gene: -; CDR3nt: TGTGCCAGCAGCCAAGTGTCGGCGGCTAGCACAGATACGCAGTATTTT; CDR3aa: CASSQVSAASTDTQYF
j_gene: TRBJ1-2; len: 15; v_gene: TRBV3-1/TRBV3-2; abundance: -; d_gene: TRBD1; CDR3nt: TGTGCCAGCAGCCGAGAGAGGACAGGCTTCTATGGCTACACCTTC; CDR3aa: CASSRERTGFYGYTF